The 10 T cell receptor beta chains reported below all come from one sample, sequenced in a study of T cells in Graves' hyperthyroidism and ophthalmopathy. Amplification yielded TCR beta CDR3 regions, with RNA transcripts as the source. Primed by the HTBI set, a first-round RT-PCR was run on the TCR CDR3. TCRdb ran MiXCR on the multiplex PCR reads and lists one entry per CDR3 protein. The repertoire has fewer than 750,000 distinct CDR3 sequences, roughly 46% of them found once; the top ten carry approximately 8.4%. The sequencing sample was made of peripheral blood or thyroid tissue (not recorded which). Receptor source: a woman between 18 and 29 years old with Graves' hyperthyroidism.

V is TRBV10-3 and J is TRBJ2-5; 10 bases line up with TRBD2. The CDR3 is 17 residues long. The germline CDR1 and CDR2 sequences are ENHRY and SYGVKD. The trim removed 0 bases at V and 4 bases at J, leaving 8 bases unmatched. The chain's CDR3 is CAISESIAGGRRETQYF. CDR3 DNA: TGTGCCATCAGTGAGTCAATAGCGGGAGGAAGGCGAGAGACCCAGTACTTC.

This clonotype was recorded once. The CDR3 region has the DNA TGCGCCAGCAGCCAAGCGGGACAGACCCAGTACTTC. It yields the protein CASSQAGQTQYF. J is TRBJ2-5 and V is TRBV4-3; D may be TRBD1 or TRBD2 (5 bases each). The CDR3 runs 12 residues. The ends were cut back, 1 base at V and 6 bases at J, with 6 bases in the middle. Germline V lookup: CDR1 LGHNA, CDR2 YSLEER.

This clonotype appeared a single time. The chain recombines TRBV15 with TRBJ1-1; a possible D gene is TRBD1 (5 bases). V lost 1 base, J lost 8 bases, and 14 bases lay in between. The CDR3 has 14 amino acids. The germline V gene has CDR1 LNHNV and CDR2 YYDKDF (reference sequence). The CDR3, as DNA: TGTGCCACCAGCAGAGGGACTAGCGGGGGGGAAGCTTTCTTT. The encoded protein is CATSRGTSGGEAFF.

The count of this clonotype is one. The chain couples TRBV29-1 to TRBJ2-5, with D possibly TRBD1 on 8 matching bases. The CDR3 is 12 amino acids. Per germline, CDR1 SQVTM and CDR2 ANQGSEA. With 4 bases removed from V and 9 bases from J, the gap between germline ends came to 15 bases. The CDR3 protein is CSVAQGGQPQYF. The DNA for the CDR3 is TGCAGCGTTGCACAGGGGGGGCAGCCCCAGTACTTC.

This clonotype has a count of ten or more. The genes are TRBV6-5 and TRBJ2-7, with TRBD2 identical over 10 bases. Germline V gene lookup returns CDR1 MNHEY and CDR2 SVGAGI. CDR3 length equals 15 residues. V trimming: 6 bases; J trimming: 4 bases; junction bases outside the gene matches: 9. DNA for the CDR3: TGTGCCAGCAGCTGGAGCGGGAGGGCCGGGTACGAGCAGTACTTC. It yields the protein CASSWSGRAGYEQYF.

Points on this clonotype: A clone one base away is much larger, so this may be a read error. The chain is built from TRBV24-1 and TRBJ2-7, with D unresolved. Trimming shortened V by 7 bases and J by 6 bases, and 9 bases separated the two germline ends. This CDR3 contains 11 residues. The germline gives CDR1 KGHDR, CDR2 SFDVKD. The CDR3 here is CATRDRVEQYF. CDR3 DNA sequence: TGTGCCACCAGAGATCGGGTCGAGCAGTACTTC.

The chain carries TRBV29-1 and TRBJ2-5; the D is unclear. The CDR3 extends over 11 amino acids. V was clipped by 7 bases and J by 5 bases, with 11 bases between them. Germline loops: CDR1 SQVTM, CDR2 ANQGSEA. The CDR3 nucleotides read TGCAGCGGGAGACGCCCGGAGACCCAGTACTTC. The encoded protein is CSGRRPETQYF.

This clonotype was observed at least ten times. The chain is built from TRBV4-1 and TRBJ1-5; a weak D match, TRBD1 (5 bases). Germline V gene data show CDR1 as MGHRA and CDR2 as YSYEKL. V lost 5 bases, J lost 0 bases, and 11 bases lay in between. This CDR3 region has 15 residues. DNA for the CDR3: TGCGCCAGCAGCAACCGACAGTCTAGCAATCAGCCCCAGCATTTT. Translation gives CASSNRQSSNQPQHF.

CDR3 sequence reads: CASSTMAGGAGANVLTF. The CDR3 nucleotides are TGTGCCAGCAGCACCATGGCGGGAGGGGCTGGGGCCAACGTCCTGACTTTC. The rearrangement joins TRBV7-2 to TRBJ2-6; 9 nucleotides line up with TRBD2. Germline assignment: CDR1 SGHTA and CDR2 FQGNSA. The CDR3 loop spans 17 amino acids. V trimming: 5 bases; J trimming: 2 bases; junction bases outside the gene matches: 7.

Concerning this clonotype: This may arise from a read error, as a much more abundant clone is one base away. This rearrangement joins TRBV20-1 to TRBJ2-7; D not certain. The CDR3 is made up of 11 amino acids. CDR1 DFQATT and CDR2 SNEGSKA come from the germline V gene (reference sequence). Trimming left V 8 bases short and J 9 bases short, with 17 bases between. The CDR3 nucleotides are TGCAGTAGGTCAGGTCCTAACGGGCAGTACTTC. It encodes CSRSGPNGQYF.